The rows below give T cell receptor beta chains drawn from one sample of a study of lymphopenia after photon versus proton radiotherapy. Only in-frame clones appear in the TCRdb table, and some are missing; sequencing was by immunoSEQ multiplex PCR. The sample holds about 50,000 clones, under 95% seen once. Here the sequenced sample was peripheral blood, taken from a patient treated with photon-based radiotherapy. All receptors derive from a woman aged 35 to 49 with cholangiocarcinoma. The CDR3 runs from the conserved cysteine through the conserved F or W. The D gene is left open where the match is weak. Clone size, where shown, is once, few, many, or a class for clones that have expanded.

clone_size | j_call | v_call | d_call | cdr3_aa | cdr3_nt
. | TRBJ1-3 | TRBV5-6 | . | CASSLAAVSGNTIYF | TGTGCCAGCAGCTTGGCGGCAGTCTCTGGAAACACCATATATTTT
. | TRBJ2-7 | TRBV4-1 | TRBD1 | CASSQTFRDRPSYEQYF | TGCGCCAGCAGCCAGACTTTCCGGGACAGGCCTTCCTACGAGCAGTACTTC
. | TRBJ2-1 | TRBV29-1 | TRBD2 | CSVGAGALGEQFF | TGCAGCGTTGGCGCGGGAGCCCTCGGGGAGCAGTTCTTC
. | TRBJ1-2 | TRBV30 | . | CAWSLQTGSDYTF | TGTGCCTGGAGTTTGCAGACAGGCTCCGACTACACCTTC
. | TRBJ1-3 | TRBV7-6 | TRBD1 | CASSLTGGASGNTIYF | TGTGCCAGCAGCTTAACAGGGGGCGCCTCTGGAAACACCATATATTTT
few | TRBJ2-3 | TRBV5-4 | . | CASSLATDTQYF | TGTGCCAGCAGCCTGGCCACAGATACGCAGTATTTT
. | TRBJ1-3 | TRBV5-1 | TRBD1 | CASSSLPGTGFGNTIYF | TGCGCCAGCAGCAGTTTACCCGGGACAGGATTTGGAAACACCATATATTTT
. | TRBJ2-7 | TRBV1 | . | CTSSQEYEQYF | TGCACCAGCAGCCAAGAATACGAGCAGTACTTC
. | TRBJ1-2 | TRBV4-1 | TRBD1 | CASSRLGTGGTHDYTF | TGCGCCAGCAGCCGTCTCGGGACAGGGGGCACTCATGACTACACCTTC
. | TRBJ2-3 | TRBV2 | . | CASSGTRVSTDTQYF | TGTGCCAGCAGTGGAACGAGGGTTAGCACAGATACGCAGTATTTT
. | TRBJ2-3 | TRBV7-9 | . | CASSIGGRGTDTQYF | TGTGCCAGCAGCATAGGGGGGAGAGGAACAGATACGCAGTATTTT
. | TRBJ1-1 | TRBV10-3 | . | CAISESPGDTEAFF | TGTGCCATCAGTGAGTCCCCCGGGGACACTGAAGCTTTCTTT
. | TRBJ2-1 | TRBV7-3 | . | CASSRRASTNNEQFF | TGTGCCAGCAGCCGGAGGGCATCGACTAACAATGAGCAGTTCTTC
. | TRBJ2-1 | TRBV11-2 | TRBD2 | CASSPLASGSNEQFF | TGTGCCAGCAGCCCGCTGGCTAGCGGGAGTAATGAGCAGTTCTTC
. | TRBJ1-2 | TRBV9 | . | CASSATVYGYTF | TGTGCCAGCAGCGCGACAGTCTATGGCTACACCTTC
. | TRBJ1-4 | TRBV10-3 | . | CAISLDNEKLFF | TGTGCCATCAGTCTCGATAATGAAAAACTGTTTTTT
. | TRBJ1-1 | TRBV19 | . | CASSASRAHSTEAFF | TGTGCCAGTAGTGCAAGTCGGGCCCATAGCACTGAAGCTTTCTTT
. | TRBJ1-1 | TRBV9 | TRBD1 | CASSAGTGSGTEAFF | TGTGCCAGCAGCGCGGGGACAGGGAGTGGCACTGAAGCTTTCTTT
. | TRBJ1-2 | TRBV9 | . | CASTQSGDGNYGYTF | TGTGCCAGCACCCAATCAGGGGATGGTAACTATGGCTACACCTTC
once | TRBJ2-7 | TRBV5-4 | TRBD2 | CASSLAGGLPYEQYF | TGTGCCAGCAGCTTGGCGGGAGGGCTCCCCTACGAGCAGTACTTC
. | TRBJ2-1 | TRBV19 | . | CASSIQLSYNEQFF | TGTGCCAGTAGTATTCAACTCTCCTACAATGAGCAGTTCTTC
once | TRBJ2-7 | TRBV4-2 | . | CASSQDPLGQGSSYEQYF | TGTGCCAGCAGCCAAGATCCCCTTGGGCAAGGGAGCTCCTACGAGCAGTACTTC
once | TRBJ1-1 | TRBV2 | TRBD1 | CASSEQGGNTEAFF | TGTGCCAGCAGCGAACAGGGGGGGAACACTGAAGCTTTCTTT
. | TRBJ1-6 | TRBV10-3 | TRBD1 | CASTGTANNSPLHF | TGTGCCAGTACCGGGACAGCCAATAATTCACCCCTCCACTTT
. | TRBJ1-2 | TRBV6-5 | TRBD1 | CASSRQGNVYGYTF | TGTGCCAGCAGCCGACAGGGGAACGTCTATGGCTACACCTTC
. | TRBJ2-7 | TRBV30 | . | CAWSGSTRTYEQYF | TGTGCCTGGAGTGGCTCGACTAGGACATACGAGCAGTACTTC
. | TRBJ2-3 | TRBV5-1 | TRBD2 | CASSLAGESTDTQYF | TGCGCCAGCAGCTTAGCGGGGGAGAGCACAGATACGCAGTATTTT
. | TRBJ2-2 | TRBV11-1 | . | CASTLKLGTGELFF | TGTGCCAGCACCCTCAAGTTGGGAACCGGGGAGCTGTTTTTT
. | TRBJ2-7 | TRBV19 | . | CASSWTPENYEQYF | TGTGCCAGTAGTTGGACTCCCGAGAACTACGAGCAGTACTTC
. | TRBJ2-7 | TRBV7-9 | . | CASRPSGTLYEQYF | TGTGCCAGCAGACCCTCCGGGACGCTCTACGAGCAGTACTTC
. | TRBJ1-1 | TRBV29-1 | TRBD1 | CSVRRGQGNTEAFF | TGCAGCGTTCGGAGGGGACAGGGGAACACTGAAGCTTTCTTT
. | TRBJ2-6 | TRBV7-8 | . | CASSPLLGANVLTF | TGTGCCAGCAGCCCTCTGTTGGGGGCCAACGTCCTGACTTTC
. | TRBJ1-1 | TRBV5-1 | . | CASSLAAGRMNTEAFF | TGCGCCAGCAGCTTGGCGGCGGGTCGGATGAACACTGAAGCTTTCTTT